The rows below give T cell receptor beta chains drawn from one sample of a study of blood T cell repertoires in COVID-19. TCRdb's copy holds only in-frame clones and misses some; the assay was immunoSEQ multiplex PCR. Among 200,000 to 250,000 clones listed, around 90% were seen once. The sequencing input was PBMCs or T cells enriched from blood (not recorded which). These receptors were taken from a man in his forties or fifties who had been exposed to COVID-19. Each CDR3 is given with its conserved first and last residue. A D gene is named only where the DNA matches it firmly. Where a row states a size, it is once, few, many or the class of an expanded clone; other rows omit it.

D,size,J,V,DNA,CDR3
TRBD1,NA,TRBJ1-2,TRBV19,TGTGCCACCTACAGGGGTGGGGGCTACACCTTC,CATYRGGGYTF
NA,NA,TRBJ1-5,TRBV28,TGTGCCAGCAGTTTAGCAGTGTATAGCAATCAGCCCCAGCATTTT,CASSLAVYSNQPQHF
TRBD1,once,TRBJ1-5,TRBV28,TGTGCCAGCAGTCTCCACAGGGGAAGTAACGTGGATCAGCCCCAGCATTTT,CASSLHRGSNVDQPQHF
NA,NA,TRBJ1-1,TRBV9,TGTGCCAGCAGCGTAGCTGCCAGCCCAGGAACTGAAGCTTTCTTT,CASSVAASPGTEAFF
NA,NA,TRBJ1-6,TRBV19,TGTGCCAGCAGACAGCCACCCAATTCACCCCTCCACTTT,CASRQPPNSPLHF
NA,NA,TRBJ2-3,TRBV12-3/TRBV12-4,TGTGCCAGCAGTTTAACTAGAGGGTATACGCAGTATTTT,CASSLTRGYTQYF
TRBD1,NA,TRBJ1-4,TRBV19,TGTGCCAGTAGTGCTCCCGGGACAGCTAATGAAAAACTGTTTTTT,CASSAPGTANEKLFF
NA,many,TRBJ1-2,TRBV4-1,TGCGCCAGCAGCCAAGCGACCCCGGGATATGGCTACACCTTC,CASSQATPGYGYTF
TRBD1,NA,TRBJ2-1,TRBV9,TGTGCCAGCAGCGTTTTTATGGGACAGGGGGCGAATGAGCAGTTCTTC,CASSVFMGQGANEQFF
NA,NA,TRBJ1-1,TRBV5-1,TGCGCCAGCAGCGCCCGAGAGAGGGCTGAAGCTTTCTTT,CASSARERAEAFF
TRBD2,NA,TRBJ2-3,TRBV18,TGTGCCAGCTCACCATTCGCGGGAGGGGTCACAGATACGCAGTATTTT,CASSPFAGGVTDTQYF
NA,NA,TRBJ1-2,TRBV19,TGTGCCAGTAGTCAGGGCCTCTATGGCTACACCTTC,CASSQGLYGYTF
TRBD1,NA,TRBJ1-2,TRBV6-5,TGTGCCAGCAAACTGACAGGGGGTGACTATGGCTACACCTTC,CASKLTGGDYGYTF
NA,NA,TRBJ2-5,TRBV5-1,TGCGCCAGCAGCCCGGGTGCCAGCGGTCAAGAGACCCAGTACTTC,CASSPGASGQETQYF
TRBD2,NA,TRBJ2-3,TRBV2,TGTGCCAGCAGTAACCGACTAGCGGGGGGAGTCACAGATACGCAGTATTTT,CASSNRLAGGVTDTQYF
TRBD1,NA,TRBJ1-2,TRBV6-1,TGTGCCAGCAGTAAAGCAGGGGGCAAATATGGCTACACCTTC,CASSKAGGKYGYTF
TRBD1,NA,TRBJ1-5,TRBV18,TGTGCCAGCTCACCATTAGGCCAGGGGGTCGGACAGCCCCAGCATTTT,CASSPLGQGVGQPQHF
NA,NA,TRBJ1-2,TRBV28,TGTGCCAGCACACTGGGGCACTATGGCTACACCTTC,CASTLGHYGYTF
NA,NA,TRBJ1-1,TRBV5-1,TGCGCCAGCAGCTTGGAACCACAGGGTAGCACTGAAGCTTTCTTT,CASSLEPQGSTEAFF
NA,NA,TRBJ1-1,TRBV7-8,TGTGCCAGCAGCTTTGGGCTCCTGAACACTGAAGCTTTCTTT,CASSFGLLNTEAFF
TRBD1,NA,TRBJ1-5,TRBV3-1/TRBV3-2,TGTGCCAGCAGCCACGAGGACAGGGGGCGCGGTAGCAATCAGCCCCAGCATTTT,CASSHEDRGRGSNQPQHF
NA,few,TRBJ1-2,TRBV28,TGTGCCAGCAGTTTTCTAGGGGCAACACCCTATGGCTACACCTTC,CASSFLGATPYGYTF
NA,NA,TRBJ2-1,TRBV10-3,TGTGCCATCGGGGTGGGGGCCGGCCCTAATGAGCAGTTCTTC,CAIGVGAGPNEQFF
TRBD1,many,TRBJ1-5,TRBV7-9,TGTGCCAGCAGCCAGGGGGGCCGGGGGCAGCCCCAGCATTTT,CASSQGGRGQPQHF
TRBD1,NA,TRBJ2-7,TRBV5-1,TGCGCCAGCAGCCGATCCGGGACAGACTACGAGCAGTACTTC,CASSRSGTDYEQYF
NA,NA,TRBJ1-5,TRBV19,TGTGCCAGTAGTATAAGGCGGGGAGGGGGGAATAGCAATCAGCCCCAGCATTTT,CASSIRRGGGNSNQPQHF
NA,NA,TRBJ1-1,TRBV7-8,TGTGCCAGCAGCTTTTATATGAACACTGAAGCTTTCTTT,CASSFYMNTEAFF
TRBD2,NA,TRBJ2-3,TRBV30,TGTGCCTGGAGGGGAGATTGGGGGGGTGGAGATACGCAGTATTTT,CAWRGDWGGGDTQYF
TRBD1,NA,TRBJ2-5,TRBV5-1,TGCGCCAGCAGCTTGTGGCGGACAGGAGAGACCCAGTACTTC,CASSLWRTGETQYF
NA,NA,TRBJ2-7,TRBV2,TGTGCCAGCAGTGAACTCCCCTCCTCGTACGAGCAGTACTTC,CASSELPSSYEQYF
NA,NA,TRBJ2-3,TRBV9,TGTGCCAGCAGCGTAGTATTCGGGGGCACAGATACGCAGTATTTT,CASSVVFGGTDTQYF
NA,NA,TRBJ1-3,TRBV5-1,TGCGCCAGCAGCTTGGAGGCAGGGCCCTCTGGAAACACCATATATTTT,CASSLEAGPSGNTIYF
NA,NA,TRBJ1-1,TRBV5-8,TGTGCCAGCAGCTTGACCGGGCCGGGGACTGAAGCTTTCTTT,CASSLTGPGTEAFF
NA,NA,TRBJ2-2,TRBV6-4,TGTGCCAGCAGTCTTGAGGAGGGCGGGGAGCTGTTTTTT,CASSLEEGGELFF
NA,NA,TRBJ2-5,TRBV9,TGTGCCAGCAGCGCCGTAACAGGGTCGGAGACCCAGTACTTC,CASSAVTGSETQYF
TRBD1,NA,TRBJ1-1,TRBV20-1,TGCAGTGCTAGTGGGCCCGGACAGGGGGTTCTTGCTTTCTTT,CSASGPGQGVLAFF
NA,NA,TRBJ1-2,TRBV4-1,TGCGCCAGCAGCCAAGGTCTTTTGGGGAGGGCTGGCTACACCTTC,CASSQGLLGRAGYTF
NA,NA,TRBJ2-1,TRBV5-1,TGCGCCAGCAGCTTGGAATTGTCGGCAGGGTCAAATCAGTTCTTC,CASSLELSAGSNQFF
TRBD1,NA,TRBJ1-6,TRBV9,TGTGCCAGCACCCAGACAGGGGGAGGATCACCCCTCCACTTT,CASTQTGGGSPLHF
NA,NA,TRBJ1-1,TRBV7-2,TGTGCCAGCAGCCACGACAGGCTCAACACTGAAGCTTTCTTT,CASSHDRLNTEAFF
NA,few,TRBJ1-1,TRBV12-5,TGTGCTAGTGGGGAGGGGTACACTGAAGCTTTCTTT,CASGEGYTEAFF
TRBD1,NA,TRBJ1-2,TRBV11-2,TGTGCCAGCAGCCCCAAGGACAGGGGACGGGATGGCTACACCTTC,CASSPKDRGRDGYTF